This TCR beta chain was sequenced during a study of shared clonotypes between healthy human individuals. The study ran the assay at deep level. Evenly divided among several immunoSEQ plates was the genomic DNA of each subset. Authors' methods: Filtering of immunoSEQ junctional sequences could not match full-length read filtering. The data were produced by immunoSEQ multiplex PCR, yet TCRdb's version contains in-frame clones alone and is incomplete. That table is the source of V, J and clone size, and D and trimming were worked out from the DNA. This sample has about 510,000 clones, with roughly 85% found just once. This CDR3 contains 16 residues. In germline, CDR1 is MGHDK, CDR2 SYGVNS. Trimming removed 5 bases from V and 6 bases from J, with 21 bases in between.

The J gene is TRBJ2-3, the V gene TRBV25-1; perhaps TRBD2 as D (6 bases). This TCR was sampled from a woman aged 40 to 50 in good health. Some clones in this sample may be carry-over from other donors' samples. Sequenced sample: PBMCs. The chain's CDR3 is CASSHPRDLLGDTQYF. DNA for the CDR3: TGTGCCAGCAGTCACCCCCGGGACTTACTTGGGGATACGCAGTATTTT.